This T cell receptor beta chain was found in a study of blood T cell repertoires in COVID-19. About the research overall: Material from acute and convalescent COVID-19 was sourced from the United States, Italy and Spain. Sources were T cells, B-cell-depleted T cells, or PBMCs; the material itself was cDNA or gDNA.

Germline assignment: CDR1 ENHRY and CDR2 SYGVKD. The germline V and J ends were trimmed by 6 bases and 0 bases, with 8 bases remaining between them. This CDR3 contains 14 residues. Original analysis: Researchers report that nucleated cell counts were estimated from reference gene primer amplification. Generated by immunoSEQ multiplex PCR, the TCRdb table keeps only in-frame clones and is missing some. The V and J calls and clone size come from that table; D and trimming were worked out from the DNA. The data show over 400,000 clones, with around 85% seen just once and roughly 3.1% held by the top ten.

The chain has TRBV10-3 and TRBJ2-2; D is uncertain. The sequencing sample was made of peripheral blood. This TCR was sampled from a human donor in a cohort sampled during active COVID-19. The CDR3 DNA is TGTGCCATCAGAGCACAGTCGAACACCGGGGAGCTGTTTTTT. Protein: CAIRAQSNTGELFF.